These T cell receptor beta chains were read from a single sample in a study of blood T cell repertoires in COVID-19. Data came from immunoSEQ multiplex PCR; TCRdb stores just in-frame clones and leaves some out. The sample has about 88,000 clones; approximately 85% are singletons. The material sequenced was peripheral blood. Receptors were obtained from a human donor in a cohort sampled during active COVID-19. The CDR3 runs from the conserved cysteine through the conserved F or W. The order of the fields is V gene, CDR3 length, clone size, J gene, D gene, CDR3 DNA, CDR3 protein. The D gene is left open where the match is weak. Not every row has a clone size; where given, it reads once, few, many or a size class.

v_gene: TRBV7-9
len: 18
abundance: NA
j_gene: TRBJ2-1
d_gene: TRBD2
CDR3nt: TGTGCCAGCAGCTTAGCCATGGGGCTAGCGGGAGGATGGCATGAGCAGTTCTTC
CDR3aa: CASSLAMGLAGGWHEQFF

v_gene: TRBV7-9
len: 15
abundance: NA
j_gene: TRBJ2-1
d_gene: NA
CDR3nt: TGTGCCAGCAGCTTAATTAGTGCCCCCTACAATGAGCAGTTCTTC
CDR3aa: CASSLISAPYNEQFF

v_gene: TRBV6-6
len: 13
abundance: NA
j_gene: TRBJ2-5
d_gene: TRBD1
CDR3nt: TGTGCCAGCAGCCGCAACAGGGGGGAGACCCAGTACTTC
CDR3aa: CASSRNRGETQYF

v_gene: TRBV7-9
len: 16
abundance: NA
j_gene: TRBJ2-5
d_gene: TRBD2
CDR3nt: TGTGCCAGCAGCTTTAACAGCGGGGGGGCGAAGGAGACCCAGTACTTC
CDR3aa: CASSFNSGGAKETQYF

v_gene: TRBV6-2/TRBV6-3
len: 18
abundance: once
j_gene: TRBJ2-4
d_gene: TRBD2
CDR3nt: TGTGCCAGCAGTTACGGACTAGCGGGAGGGCCAGCCAAAAACATTCAGTACTTC
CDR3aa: CASSYGLAGGPAKNIQYF

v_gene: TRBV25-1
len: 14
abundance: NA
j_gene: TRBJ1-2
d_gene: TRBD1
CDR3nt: TGTGCCAGCAGTGTCGGACAGGGGAACTATGGCTACACCTTC
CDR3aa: CASSVGQGNYGYTF

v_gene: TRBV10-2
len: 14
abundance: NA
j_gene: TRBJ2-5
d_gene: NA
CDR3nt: TGCGCCAGCAGTCCGGGACTGCTCAGGGAGACCCAGTACTTC
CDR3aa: CASSPGLLRETQYF

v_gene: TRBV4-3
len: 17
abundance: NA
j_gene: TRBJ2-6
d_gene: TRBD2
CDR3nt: TGCGCCAGCAGCCCTGGGGGGGGGAGCTCTGGGGCCAACGTCCTGACTTTC
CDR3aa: CASSPGGGSSGANVLTF

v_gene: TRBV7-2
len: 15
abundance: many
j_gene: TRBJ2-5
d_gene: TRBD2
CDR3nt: TGTGCCAGCAGCTTTTCCAGGACTAGCCAAGAGACCCAGTACTTC
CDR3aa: CASSFSRTSQETQYF

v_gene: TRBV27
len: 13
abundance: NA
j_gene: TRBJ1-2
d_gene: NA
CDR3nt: TGTGCCAGCAGTTTAAACGGTCCGGGAACCTACACCTTC
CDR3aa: CASSLNGPGTYTF

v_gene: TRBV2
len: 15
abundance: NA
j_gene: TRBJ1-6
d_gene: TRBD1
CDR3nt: TGTGCCAGCAGGGACAGGGGGCTTTTAAATTCACCCCTCCACTTT
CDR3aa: CASRDRGLLNSPLHF

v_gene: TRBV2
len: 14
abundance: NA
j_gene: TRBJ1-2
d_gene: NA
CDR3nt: TGTGCCAGCAGTGAGAACAGTGTGGGCTATGGCTACACCTTC
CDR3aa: CASSENSVGYGYTF

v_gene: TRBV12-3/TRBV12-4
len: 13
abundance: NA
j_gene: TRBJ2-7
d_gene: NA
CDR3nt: TGTGCCAGCAGTTTTCCTGGGGCGCCTGAGCAGTACTTC
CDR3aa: CASSFPGAPEQYF

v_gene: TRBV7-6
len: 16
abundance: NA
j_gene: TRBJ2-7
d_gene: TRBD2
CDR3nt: TGTGCCAGCAGCTTGAACTGGGGGGGATCCCCTCACGAGCAGTACTTC
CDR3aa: CASSLNWGGSPHEQYF

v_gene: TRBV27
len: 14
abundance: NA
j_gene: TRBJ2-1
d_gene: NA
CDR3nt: TGTGCCAGCAGTCCCTGGGGCGTCAGCAATGAGCAGTTCTTC
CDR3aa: CASSPWGVSNEQFF

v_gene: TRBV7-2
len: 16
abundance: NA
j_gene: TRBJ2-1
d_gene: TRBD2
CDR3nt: TGTGCCAGCAGCCCAGAGGCGGGGGGCCCCTACAATGAGCAGTTCTTC
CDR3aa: CASSPEAGGPYNEQFF

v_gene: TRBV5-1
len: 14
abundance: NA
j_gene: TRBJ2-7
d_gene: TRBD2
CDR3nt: TGCGCCAGCAGCCTTCTAGCGGGGGTAAACGAGCAGTACTTC
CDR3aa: CASSLLAGVNEQYF

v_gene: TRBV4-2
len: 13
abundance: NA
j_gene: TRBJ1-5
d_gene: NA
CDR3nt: TGTGCCAGCAACTTGGACAAAGAACAGCCCCAGCATTTT
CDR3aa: CASNLDKEQPQHF

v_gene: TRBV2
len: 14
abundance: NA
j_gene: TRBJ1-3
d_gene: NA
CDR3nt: TGTGCCAGCAGACGTCCCAGCTCTGGAAACACCATATATTTT
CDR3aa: CASRRPSSGNTIYF

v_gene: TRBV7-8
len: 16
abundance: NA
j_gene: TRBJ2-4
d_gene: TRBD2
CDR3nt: TGTGCCAGCAGCTTAGTAGCGGGGGGAATCAAAAACATTCAGTACTTC
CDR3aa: CASSLVAGGIKNIQYF

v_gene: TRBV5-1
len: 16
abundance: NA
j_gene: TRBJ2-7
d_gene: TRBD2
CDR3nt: TGCGCCAGCAGCCCTGGACTAGCGGGAGGACAGTACGAGCAGTACTTC
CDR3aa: CASSPGLAGGQYEQYF

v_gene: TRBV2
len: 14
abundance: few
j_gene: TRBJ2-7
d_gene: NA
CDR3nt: TGTGCCAGCAGAAGGACAGCCAACGGGGCCGAGCAGTACTTC
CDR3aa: CASRRTANGAEQYF

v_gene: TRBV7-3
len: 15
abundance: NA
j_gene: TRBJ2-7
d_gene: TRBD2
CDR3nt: TGTGCCAGCAGCTTTAGCGGGGAGAGCTCCTACGAGCAGTACTTC
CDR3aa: CASSFSGESSYEQYF

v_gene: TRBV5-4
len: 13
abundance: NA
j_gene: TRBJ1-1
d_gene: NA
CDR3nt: TGTGCCAGCAACCAACAATGGAACACTGAAGCTTTCTTT
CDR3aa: CASNQQWNTEAFF

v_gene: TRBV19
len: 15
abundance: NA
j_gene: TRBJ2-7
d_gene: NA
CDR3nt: TGTGCCACCCAGGGACCGGGACAAGGATCCTACGAGCAGTACTTC
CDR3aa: CATQGPGQGSYEQYF

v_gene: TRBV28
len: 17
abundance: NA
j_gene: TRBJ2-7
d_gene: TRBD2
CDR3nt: TGTGCCAGCAGACATCGAGCGGGAGGGCCCCGGTCCTACGAGCAGTACTTC
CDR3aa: CASRHRAGGPRSYEQYF

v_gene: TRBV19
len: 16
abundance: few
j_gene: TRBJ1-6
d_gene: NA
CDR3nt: TGTGCCAGTAGTATTTCAGGGGCGCTGGGTAATTCACCCCTCCACTTT
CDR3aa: CASSISGALGNSPLHF

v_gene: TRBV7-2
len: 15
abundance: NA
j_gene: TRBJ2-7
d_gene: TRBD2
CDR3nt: TGTGCCAGCAGCTCGGTAGCGGGGGGGTTCGCCGAGCAGTACTTC
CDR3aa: CASSSVAGGFAEQYF

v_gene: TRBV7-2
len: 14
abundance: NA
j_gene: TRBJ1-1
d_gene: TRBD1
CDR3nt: TGTGCCAGCAGCAGCCCGGGACAGGGGTTGAAAGCTTTCTTT
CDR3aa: CASSSPGQGLKAFF

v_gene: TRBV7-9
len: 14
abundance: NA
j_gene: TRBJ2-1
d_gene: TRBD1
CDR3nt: TGTGCCAGCAGCCGGGACAGGGGGACCAATGAGCAGTTCTTC
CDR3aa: CASSRDRGTNEQFF

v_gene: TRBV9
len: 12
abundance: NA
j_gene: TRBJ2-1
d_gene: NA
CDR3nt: TGTGCCAGCAGTGAGGGAGTAAATGAGCAGTTCTTC
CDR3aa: CASSEGVNEQFF

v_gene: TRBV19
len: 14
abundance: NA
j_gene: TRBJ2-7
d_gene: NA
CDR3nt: TGTGCCAGTAGTATAGATCCTCGGGGCTACGAGCAGTACTTC
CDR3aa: CASSIDPRGYEQYF

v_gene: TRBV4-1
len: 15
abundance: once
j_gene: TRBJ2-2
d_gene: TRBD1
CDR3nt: TGCGCCAGCAGCCAAGGACAGGGGGCACTCGGGGAGCTGTTTTTT
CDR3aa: CASSQGQGALGELFF

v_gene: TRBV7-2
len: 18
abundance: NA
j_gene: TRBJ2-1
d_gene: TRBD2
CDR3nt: TGTGCCAGCAGCCGCAGGTCAGCTAGCGGAAGCTCCTACAATGAGCAGTTCTTC
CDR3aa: CASSRRSASGSSYNEQFF

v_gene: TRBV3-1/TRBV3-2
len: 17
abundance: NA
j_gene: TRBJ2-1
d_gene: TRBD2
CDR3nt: TGTGCCAGCAGCGGACTAGTTTTGCCGAGCTCCTACAATGAGCAGTTCTTC
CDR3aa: CASSGLVLPSSYNEQFF

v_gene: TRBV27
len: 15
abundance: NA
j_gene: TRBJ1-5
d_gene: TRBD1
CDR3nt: TGTGCCAGCAGTCGAGGACAGGTCCTAAATCAGCCCCAGCATTTT
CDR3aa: CASSRGQVLNQPQHF

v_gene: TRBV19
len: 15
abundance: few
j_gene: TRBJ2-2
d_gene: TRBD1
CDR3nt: TGTGCCAGTAGTTTACGGACAGGTCAGGGCGGGGAGCTGTTTTTT
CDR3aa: CASSLRTGQGGELFF

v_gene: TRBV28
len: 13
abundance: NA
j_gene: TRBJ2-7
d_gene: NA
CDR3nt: TGTGCCAGCAGTACAGGTCTCATTGACGAGCAGTACTTC
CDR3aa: CASSTGLIDEQYF

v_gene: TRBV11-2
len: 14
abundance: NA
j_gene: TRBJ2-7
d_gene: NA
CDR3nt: TGTGCCAGCAGCAAGGGGTGGGGATCCTACGAGCAGTACTTC
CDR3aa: CASSKGWGSYEQYF

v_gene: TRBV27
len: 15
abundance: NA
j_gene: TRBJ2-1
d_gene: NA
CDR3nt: TGTGCCAGCAGTTTATGGCTAGCGCCCTACAATGAGCAGTTCTTC
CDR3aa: CASSLWLAPYNEQFF

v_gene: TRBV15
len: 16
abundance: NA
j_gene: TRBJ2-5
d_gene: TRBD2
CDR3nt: TGTGCCACCAGTACCCAGCTAGCGGGTCCCCAAGAGACCCAGTACTTC
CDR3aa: CATSTQLAGPQETQYF

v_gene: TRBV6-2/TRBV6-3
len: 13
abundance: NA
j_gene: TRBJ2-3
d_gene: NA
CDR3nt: TGTGCCAGCAGTCCCTATAAGACAGATACGCAGTATTTT
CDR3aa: CASSPYKTDTQYF

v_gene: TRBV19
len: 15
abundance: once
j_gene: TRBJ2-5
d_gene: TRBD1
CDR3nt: TGTGCCAGTAGTATCGCGGACAGGGATGGGGAGACCCAGTACTTC
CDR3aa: CASSIADRDGETQYF

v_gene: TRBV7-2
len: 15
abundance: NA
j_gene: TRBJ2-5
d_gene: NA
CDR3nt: TGTGCCAGCAGCACGCAGGTGGGGGCCCAAGAGACCCAGTACTTC
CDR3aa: CASSTQVGAQETQYF

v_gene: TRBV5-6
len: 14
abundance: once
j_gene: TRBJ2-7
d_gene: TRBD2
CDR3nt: TGTGCCAGCAGCAGGCTAGCGGGAGACTACGAGCAGTACTTC
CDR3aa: CASSRLAGDYEQYF

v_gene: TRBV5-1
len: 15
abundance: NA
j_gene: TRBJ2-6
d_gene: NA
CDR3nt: TGCGCCAGCAGCTTCGGGGTCTCTGGGGCCAACGTCCTGACTTTC
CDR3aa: CASSFGVSGANVLTF

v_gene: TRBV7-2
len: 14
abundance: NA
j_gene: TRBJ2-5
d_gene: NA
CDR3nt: TGTGCCAGCAGCTTTTCCGTCTCAGGGGAGACCCAGTACTTC
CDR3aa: CASSFSVSGETQYF

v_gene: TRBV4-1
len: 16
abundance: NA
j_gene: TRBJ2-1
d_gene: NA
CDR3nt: TGCGCCAGCAGCCAAACTCAGGGAAACGTCTACAATGAGCAGTTCTTC
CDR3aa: CASSQTQGNVYNEQFF

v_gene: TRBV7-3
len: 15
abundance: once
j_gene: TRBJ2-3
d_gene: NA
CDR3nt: TGTGCCAGCAGCTTAAGTCCGGGGAGAACAGATACGCAGTATTTT
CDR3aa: CASSLSPGRTDTQYF

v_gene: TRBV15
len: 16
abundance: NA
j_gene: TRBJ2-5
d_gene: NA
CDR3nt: TGTGCCACCAGCAGCCAACCAGGGGCCTTCCAAGAGACCCAGTACTTC
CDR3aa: CATSSQPGAFQETQYF

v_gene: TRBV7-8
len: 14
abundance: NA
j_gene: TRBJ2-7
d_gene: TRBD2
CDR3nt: TGTGCCAGCAGCGCCACACGGGAGGGGGACGAGCAGTACTTC
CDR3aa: CASSATREGDEQYF

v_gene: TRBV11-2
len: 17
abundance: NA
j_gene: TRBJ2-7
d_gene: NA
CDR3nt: TGTGCCAGCAGCTTAGATAGGCTAGCCTATAGCTCCTACGAGCAGTACTTC
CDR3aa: CASSLDRLAYSSYEQYF